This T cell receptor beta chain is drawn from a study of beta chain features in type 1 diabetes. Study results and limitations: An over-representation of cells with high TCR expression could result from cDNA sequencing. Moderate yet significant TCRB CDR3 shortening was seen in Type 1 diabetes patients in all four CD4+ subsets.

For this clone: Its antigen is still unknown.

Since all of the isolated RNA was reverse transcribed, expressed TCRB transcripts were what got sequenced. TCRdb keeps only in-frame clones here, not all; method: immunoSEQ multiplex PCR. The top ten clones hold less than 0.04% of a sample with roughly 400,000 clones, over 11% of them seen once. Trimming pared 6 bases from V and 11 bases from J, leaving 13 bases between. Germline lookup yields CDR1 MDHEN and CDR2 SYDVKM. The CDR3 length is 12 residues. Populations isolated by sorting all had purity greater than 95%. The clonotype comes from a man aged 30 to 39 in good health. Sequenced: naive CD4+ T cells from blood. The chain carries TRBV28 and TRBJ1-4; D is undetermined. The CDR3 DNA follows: TGTGCCAGCAGAGGGTGGCGCGGGAAACTGTTTTTT. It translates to CASRGWRGKLFF. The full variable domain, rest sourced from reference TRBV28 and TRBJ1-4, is DVKVTQSSRYLVKRTGEKVFLECVQDMDHENMFWYRQDPGLGLRLIYFSYDVKMKEKGDIPEGYSVSREKKERFSLILESASTNQTSMYLCASRGWRGKLFFGSGTQLSVL.